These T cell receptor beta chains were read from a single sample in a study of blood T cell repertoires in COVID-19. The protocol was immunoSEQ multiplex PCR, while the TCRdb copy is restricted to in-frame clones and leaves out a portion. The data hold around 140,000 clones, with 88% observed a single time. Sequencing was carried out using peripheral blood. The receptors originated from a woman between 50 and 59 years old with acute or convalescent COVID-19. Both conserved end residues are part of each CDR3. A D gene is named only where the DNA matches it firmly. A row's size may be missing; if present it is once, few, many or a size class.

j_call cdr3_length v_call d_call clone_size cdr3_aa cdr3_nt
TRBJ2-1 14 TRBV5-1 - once CASSLDRRYNEQFF TGCGCCAGCAGCTTAGACAGAAGATACAATGAGCAGTTCTTC
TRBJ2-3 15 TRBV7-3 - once CASSLYGGGGDTQYF TGTGCCAGCAGCTTATACGGGGGAGGTGGAGATACGCAGTATTTT
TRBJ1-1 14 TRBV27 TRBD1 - CASRDRDRGTEAFF TGTGCCAGCAGGGACAGGGATCGGGGGACTGAAGCTTTCTTT
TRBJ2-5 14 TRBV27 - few CASSSRSGWETQYF TGTGCCAGCAGTTCGAGGTCGGGTTGGGAGACCCAGTACTTC
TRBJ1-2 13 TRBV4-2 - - CASSQDLSTGYTF TGTGCCAGCAGCCAAGATTTGAGCACGGGCTACACCTTC
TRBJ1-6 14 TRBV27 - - CASSLAGWRSPLHF TGTGCCAGCAGTTTAGCAGGATGGCGTTCACCCCTCCACTTT
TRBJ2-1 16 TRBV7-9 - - CASSLIAVTIFNEQFF TGTGCCAGCAGCTTAATAGCGGTAACCATCTTCAATGAGCAGTTCTTC
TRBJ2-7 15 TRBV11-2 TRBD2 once CASSYGLASSYEQYF TGTGCCAGCAGCTACGGACTAGCGTCCTCCTACGAGCAGTACTTC
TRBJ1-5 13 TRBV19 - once CASRGGWVQPQHF TGTGCCAGTAGAGGAGGTTGGGTCCAGCCCCAGCATTTT
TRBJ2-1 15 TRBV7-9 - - CASIGGKSSYNEQFF TGTGCCAGCATAGGGGGAAAGAGCTCCTACAATGAGCAGTTCTTC
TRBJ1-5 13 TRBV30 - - CAWSVRRGQPQHF TGTGCCTGGAGTGTACGGCGGGGTCAGCCCCAGCATTTT
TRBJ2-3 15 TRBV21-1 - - CASSKGGCSTDTQYF TGTGCCAGCAGCAAAGGAGGGTGTAGTACAGATACGCAGTATTTT
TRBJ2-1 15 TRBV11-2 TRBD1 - CASSKTVQGNDEQFF TGTGCCAGCAGCAAGACGGTACAGGGGAACGATGAGCAGTTCTTC
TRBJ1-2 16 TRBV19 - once CASSIDGTGPNYGYTF TGTGCCAGTAGTATAGATGGTACAGGACCCAACTATGGCTACACCTTC
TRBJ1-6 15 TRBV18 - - CASSLQGSYNSPLHF TGTGCCAGCTCATTGCAGGGTTCCTATAATTCACCCCTCCACTTT
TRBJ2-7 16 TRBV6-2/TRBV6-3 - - CASSSYGTPASYEQYF TGTGCCAGCAGTTCATACGGGACTCCAGCCTCCTACGAGCAGTACTTC
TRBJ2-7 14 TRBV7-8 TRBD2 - CASSLEGLAASRDF TGTGCCAGCAGCTTAGAGGGACTAGCGGCCTCGAGGGACTTC
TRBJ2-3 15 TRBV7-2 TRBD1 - CASSSGGQGGDTQYF TGTGCCAGCAGCTCGGGGGGACAGGGGGGAGATACGCAGTATTTT
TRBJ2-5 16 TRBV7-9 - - CASSLSYSSTTETQYF TGTGCCAGCAGCTTATCTTATTCGTCCACAACGGAGACCCAGTACTTC
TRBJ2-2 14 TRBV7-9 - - CASSLSQNTGELFF TGTGCCAGCAGCTTGTCCCAGAACACCGGGGAGCTGTTTTTT
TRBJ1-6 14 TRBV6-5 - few CASRPRQESSPLHF TGTGCCAGCAGACCCCGACAGGAAAGCTCACCCCTCCACTTT
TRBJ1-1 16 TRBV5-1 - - CASSLGPDTMNTEAFF TGCGCCAGCAGCTTGGGTCCGGACACTATGAACACTGAAGCTTTCTTT
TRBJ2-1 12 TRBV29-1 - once CSVEDGSHEQFF TGCAGCGTTGAAGATGGCAGTCATGAGCAGTTCTTC
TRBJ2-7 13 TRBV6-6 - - CASRPGLTYEQYF TGTGCCAGCAGACCGGGACTTACCTACGAGCAGTACTTC
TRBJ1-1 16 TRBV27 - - CASSFGWGGANTEAFF TGTGCCAGCAGTTTTGGGTGGGGGGGCGCGAACACTGAAGCTTTCTTT
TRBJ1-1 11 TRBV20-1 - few CSAPHNTEAFF TGCAGTGCTCCCCATAACACTGAAGCTTTCTTT
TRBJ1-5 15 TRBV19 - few CASRMRGGAYQPQHF TGTGCCAGTAGGATGAGGGGAGGGGCGTATCAGCCCCAGCATTTT
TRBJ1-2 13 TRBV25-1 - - CASSDPNGYGYTF TGTGCCAGCAGTGACCCGAACGGCTATGGCTACACCTTC
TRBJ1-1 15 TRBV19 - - CASSDQGVGNTEAFF TGTGCCAGTAGTGACCAGGGTGTGGGGAACACTGAAGCTTTCTTT
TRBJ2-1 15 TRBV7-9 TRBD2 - CASSGAVAGGHWQFF TGTGCCAGCAGCGGCGCGGTTGCGGGGGGGCACTGGCAGTTCTTC
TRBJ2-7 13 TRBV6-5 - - CASNRYNGDEQYF TGTGCCAGCAACAGGTACAATGGGGACGAGCAGTACTTC
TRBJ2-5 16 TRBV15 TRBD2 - CATSRSSGSKWETQYF TGTGCCACCAGCAGGTCTAGCGGGAGTAAATGGGAGACCCAGTACTTC
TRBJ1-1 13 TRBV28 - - CASSLKLRGEAFF TGTGCCAGCAGTCTTAAATTAAGGGGTGAAGCTTTCTTT
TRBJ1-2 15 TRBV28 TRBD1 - CASGAPDRGWYGYTF TGTGCCAGCGGAGCCCCGGACAGGGGTTGGTATGGCTACACCTTC
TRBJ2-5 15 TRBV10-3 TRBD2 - CAISEGSGDQETQYF TGTGCCATCAGTGAAGGAAGCGGGGACCAAGAGACCCAGTACTTC
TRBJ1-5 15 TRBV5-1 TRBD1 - CASSAWTGSNQPQHF TGCGCCAGCAGCGCCTGGACAGGGAGCAATCAGCCCCAGCATTTT
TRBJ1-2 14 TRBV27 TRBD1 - CASSFREGARGYTF TGTGCCAGCAGTTTTCGCGAGGGGGCACGTGGCTACACCTTC
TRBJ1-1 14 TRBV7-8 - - CASSSDGGIGEAFF TGTGCCAGCAGCTCCGACGGGGGGATCGGGGAAGCTTTCTTT